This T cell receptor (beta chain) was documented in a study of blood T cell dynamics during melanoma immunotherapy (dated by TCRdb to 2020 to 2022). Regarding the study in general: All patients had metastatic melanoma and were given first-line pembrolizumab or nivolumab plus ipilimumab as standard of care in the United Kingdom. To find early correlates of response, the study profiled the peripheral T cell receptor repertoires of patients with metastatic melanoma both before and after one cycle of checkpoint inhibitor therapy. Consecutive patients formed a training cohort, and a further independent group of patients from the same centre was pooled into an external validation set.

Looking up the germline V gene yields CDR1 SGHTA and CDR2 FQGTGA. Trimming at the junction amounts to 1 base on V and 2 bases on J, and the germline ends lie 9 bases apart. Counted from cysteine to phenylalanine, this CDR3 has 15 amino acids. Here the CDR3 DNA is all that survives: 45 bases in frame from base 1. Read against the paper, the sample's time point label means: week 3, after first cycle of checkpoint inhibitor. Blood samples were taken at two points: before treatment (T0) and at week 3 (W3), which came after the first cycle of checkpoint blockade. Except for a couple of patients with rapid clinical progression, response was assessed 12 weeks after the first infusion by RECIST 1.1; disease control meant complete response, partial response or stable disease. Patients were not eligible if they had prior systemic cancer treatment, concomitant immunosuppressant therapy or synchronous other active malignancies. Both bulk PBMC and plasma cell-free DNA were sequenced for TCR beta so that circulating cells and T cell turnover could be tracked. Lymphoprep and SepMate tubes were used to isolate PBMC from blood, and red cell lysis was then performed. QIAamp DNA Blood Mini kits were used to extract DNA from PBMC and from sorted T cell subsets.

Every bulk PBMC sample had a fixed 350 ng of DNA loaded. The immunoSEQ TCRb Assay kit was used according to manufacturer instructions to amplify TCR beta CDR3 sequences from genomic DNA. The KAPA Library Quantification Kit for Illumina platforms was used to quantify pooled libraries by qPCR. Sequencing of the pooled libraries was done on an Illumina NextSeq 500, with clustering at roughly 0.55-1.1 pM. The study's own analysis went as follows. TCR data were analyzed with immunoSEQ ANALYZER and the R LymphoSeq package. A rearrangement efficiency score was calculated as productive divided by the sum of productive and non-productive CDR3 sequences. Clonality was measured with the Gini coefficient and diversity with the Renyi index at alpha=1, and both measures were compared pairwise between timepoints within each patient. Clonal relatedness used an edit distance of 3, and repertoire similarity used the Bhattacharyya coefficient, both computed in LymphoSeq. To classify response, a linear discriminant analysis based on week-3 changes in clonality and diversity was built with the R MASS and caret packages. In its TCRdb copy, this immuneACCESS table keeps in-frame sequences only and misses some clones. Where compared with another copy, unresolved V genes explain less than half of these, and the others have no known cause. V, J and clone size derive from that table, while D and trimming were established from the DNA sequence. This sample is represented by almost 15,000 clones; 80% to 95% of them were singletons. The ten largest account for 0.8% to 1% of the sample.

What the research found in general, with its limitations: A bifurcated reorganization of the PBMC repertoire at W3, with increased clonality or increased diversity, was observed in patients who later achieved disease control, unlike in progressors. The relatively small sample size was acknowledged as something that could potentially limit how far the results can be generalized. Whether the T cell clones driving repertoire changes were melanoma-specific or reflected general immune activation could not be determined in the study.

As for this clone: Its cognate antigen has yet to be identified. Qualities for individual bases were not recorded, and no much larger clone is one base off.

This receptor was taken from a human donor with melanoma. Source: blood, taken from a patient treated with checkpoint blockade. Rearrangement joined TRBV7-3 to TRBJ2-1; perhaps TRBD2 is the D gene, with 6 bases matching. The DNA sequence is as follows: TGTGCCAGCAGCTTAAACGGGGGAGCCTACAATGAGCAGTTCTTC. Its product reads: CASSLNGGAYNEQFF.